A selection of T cell receptor beta chains follows, all from one sample in a study of blood T cell repertoires in COVID-19. Sequencing was performed with immunoSEQ multiplex PCR; in TCRdb, only in-frame clones are kept and a portion is missing. The sample yields tens of thousands of clones, just over 85% seen once. The sequencing sample was made of peripheral blood. The receptor set was obtained from a human donor in a cohort sampled during active COVID-19. CDR3s include the opening cysteine and the closing phenylalanine or tryptophan. The D gene is left open where the match is weak. Size is stated for part of the rows, as once, few or many counts, or as a class when the clone is expanded.

TRBD2	TRBV6-2/TRBV6-3	20	TRBJ2-2	NA	CASSYMRTSGGTSGTGELFF	TGTGCCAGCAGTTACATGAGGACTAGCGGGGGGACCTCGGGCACCGGGGAGCTGTTTTTT
NA	TRBV24-1	15	TRBJ2-3	NA	CATSPSPFAADTQYF	TGTGCCACCAGCCCCAGCCCCTTTGCGGCAGATACGCAGTATTTT
TRBD2	TRBV7-2	14	TRBJ2-1	NA	CASTPAGAYNEQFF	TGTGCCAGCACCCCAGCGGGGGCCTACAATGAGCAGTTCTTC
TRBD2	TRBV14	17	TRBJ2-3	NA	CASSQGLAGGPSDTQYF	TGTGCCAGCAGCCAAGGTCTAGCGGGGGGGCCATCCGATACGCAGTATTTT
TRBD2	TRBV9	14	TRBJ2-2	NA	CAKTLAGNTGELFF	TGTGCCAAAACTCTAGCGGGGAACACCGGGGAGCTGTTTTTT
NA	TRBV6-2/TRBV6-3	14	TRBJ2-1	NA	CASSYSLEVAEQFF	TGTGCCAGCAGTTACAGCCTAGAAGTGGCTGAGCAGTTCTTC
NA	TRBV25-1	15	TRBJ2-5	NA	CASSETWRAQETQYF	TGTGCCAGCAGTGAAACTTGGAGGGCCCAAGAGACCCAGTACTTC
TRBD1	TRBV9	14	TRBJ1-2	NA	CASSYRDRDYGYTF	TGTGCCAGCAGCTACCGGGACAGGGACTATGGCTACACCTTC
TRBD1	TRBV4-3	18	TRBJ1-4	NA	CASSQERTGERSGEKLFF	TGCGCCAGCAGCCAAGAACGGACAGGGGAAAGGTCAGGGGAAAAACTGTTTTTT
TRBD1	TRBV12-3/TRBV12-4	13	TRBJ1-2	once	CASSLWTGHGYTF	TGTGCCAGCAGCTTATGGACAGGCCATGGCTACACCTTC
TRBD1	TRBV2	15	TRBJ2-7	NA	CASSVPGQGAYEQYF	TGTGCCAGCAGTGTCCCGGGACAGGGGGCCTACGAGCAGTACTTC
TRBD1	TRBV5-4	16	TRBJ2-6	NA	CASSYPGGPGANVLTF	TGTGCCAGCAGTTACCCAGGGGGCCCTGGGGCCAACGTCCTGACTTTC
NA	TRBV5-1	14	TRBJ1-1	NA	CASSDQGRLGEAFF	TGCGCCAGCAGCGATCAGGGGCGGCTTGGTGAAGCTTTCTTT
TRBD1	TRBV2	14	TRBJ1-2	once	CASRGQGTDYGYTF	TGTGCCAGCAGGGGACAGGGGACCGACTATGGCTACACCTTC
TRBD1	TRBV7-6	18	TRBJ1-2	NA	CASSLAVGQGATGAGYTF	TGTGCCAGCAGCTTAGCGGTTGGACAGGGGGCGACGGGTGCTGGCTACACCTTC